One TCR beta chain is described in this entry. Its antigen is not known. Unmatched junction bases numbered 9, after V lost 6 bases and J lost 4 bases. This CDR3 has 15 residues. Germline V CDR1 and CDR2: MDHEN, SYDVKM. This specimen belongs to a study of CD8 T cells in ankylosing spondylitis. General observations from the study: Disease-linked clones bore a CD8+ phenotype and were relatively rare in peripheral blood. Reportedly, disease-linked clones are significantly enriched in ankylosing spondylitis patients' matched synovial fluid. For ankylosing spondylitis blood, a TCR beta motif of eight or nine highly homologous variants appeared characteristic. Certain motif variants had earlier appeared in reactive arthritis synovial fluid and blood.

The authors made TCR beta libraries by quantitative 5'-RACE with molecular barcodes. TCRdb re-called the 5' RACE reads with MiXCR, one entry per CDR3 protein. This table has about 750,000 distinct CDR3 sequences, under 20% appearing once. The sample taken for sequencing was blood, either unsorted or a sorted T cell fraction (not recorded which). The rearrangement joins TRBV28 to TRBJ2-1; TRBD2 aligns across 7 bases. This receptor was obtained from a male donor with ankylosing spondylitis. The CDR3 sequence: CASRSREALYNEQFF. The CDR3, as DNA: TGTGCCAGCAGGAGCCGGGAGGCCTTGTACAATGAGCAGTTCTTC.